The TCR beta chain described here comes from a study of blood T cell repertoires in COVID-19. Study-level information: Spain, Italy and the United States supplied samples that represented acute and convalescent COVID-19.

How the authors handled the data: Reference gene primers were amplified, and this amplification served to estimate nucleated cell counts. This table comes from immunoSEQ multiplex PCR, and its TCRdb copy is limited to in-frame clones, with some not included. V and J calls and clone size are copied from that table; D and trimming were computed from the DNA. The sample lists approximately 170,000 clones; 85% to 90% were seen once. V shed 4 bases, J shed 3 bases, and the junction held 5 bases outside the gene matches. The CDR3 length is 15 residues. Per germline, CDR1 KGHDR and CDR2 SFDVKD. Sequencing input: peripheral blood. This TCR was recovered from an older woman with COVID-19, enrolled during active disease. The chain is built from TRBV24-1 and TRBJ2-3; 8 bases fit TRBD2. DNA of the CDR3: TGTGCCACCAGTGACCCGATAGCGGGAACAGATACGCAGTATTTT. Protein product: CATSDPIAGTDTQYF.